Sequencing of this T cell receptor beta chain was carried out in a study of post-analysis software for immune sequencing data. Study summary: The patients showed relapsing-remitting, secondary progressive and progressive-relapsing multiple sclerosis courses. General study results and limits: Patients used four to six TRBV segments, including TRBV5-6, TRBV5-1 and TRBV20-1, more often than controls. Normalized Chao1 diversity was significantly reduced in patients versus controls.

This clonotype has just one count. Its antigen is undetermined. Sequencing libraries made from TCR beta cDNA carried unique molecular identifiers. There were roughly 0.95 to 11 million T cells, and 450,000 to 550,000 cDNA molecules came from them. TCRdb re-called the PCR reads through MiXCR, storing one row per CDR3 protein. Of some 450,000 distinct CDR3 sequences listed, nearly 45% were seen once; the top ten hold about 12%. From germline, CDR1 is ENHRY and CDR2 SYGVKD. After removal of 8 bases from V and 7 bases from J, the junction contained 13 bases not matched to a gene. The CDR3 runs to 14 residues.

The genes are TRBV10-3 and TRBJ2-7, with 8 positions matching TRBD1. Sequencing input: blood. The TCR sequence derives from a girl between 10 and 17 years old with multiple sclerosis. CDR3 loop: CAILGQGESKEQYF. For the CDR3, the DNA is TGTGCCATCCTCGGACAGGGTGAATCGAAAGAGCAGTACTTC.